The present entry profiles one T cell receptor (beta chain) with its context. The entry originates in a study of CD8 T cells in Susac syndrome. An input of 0.5 to 1 ug of RNA was subjected to reverse transcription using random hexamers. It was immunoSEQ multiplex PCR that amplified TCR beta CDR3 across 54 Vbeta and 13 Jbeta. Each CDR3 protein is one row after TCRdb ran MiXCR on the immunoSEQ multiplex PCR reads. Here the sample spans roughly 130,000 distinct CDR3 sequences, approximately 94% being singletons. Germline values: CDR1 SGHDN, CDR2 FVKESK. This CDR3 has 15 amino acids. V was trimmed by 5 bases and J by 2 bases, leaving 12 bases between them. High-throughput TCR beta sequencing covered peripheral CD8+ and CD4+ T cells. It was treatment-naive patients with stable or active relapsing-remitting disease who made up the multiple sclerosis controls. Negative isolation was applied to CD8+ and CD4+ T cells, and FACS enrichment was applied to TEMRA cells.

The TCR sequence derives from a human donor with multiple sclerosis. Sequencing input: CD4+ T cells from PBMCs. The V and J genes are TRBV14 and TRBJ1-4; maybe TRBD1 (6 bases). The CDR3 DNA sequence: TGTGCCAGCAGCTACCGGGGGCAGACTAATGAAAAACTGTTTTTT. Translated, it gives CASSYRGQTNEKLFF.